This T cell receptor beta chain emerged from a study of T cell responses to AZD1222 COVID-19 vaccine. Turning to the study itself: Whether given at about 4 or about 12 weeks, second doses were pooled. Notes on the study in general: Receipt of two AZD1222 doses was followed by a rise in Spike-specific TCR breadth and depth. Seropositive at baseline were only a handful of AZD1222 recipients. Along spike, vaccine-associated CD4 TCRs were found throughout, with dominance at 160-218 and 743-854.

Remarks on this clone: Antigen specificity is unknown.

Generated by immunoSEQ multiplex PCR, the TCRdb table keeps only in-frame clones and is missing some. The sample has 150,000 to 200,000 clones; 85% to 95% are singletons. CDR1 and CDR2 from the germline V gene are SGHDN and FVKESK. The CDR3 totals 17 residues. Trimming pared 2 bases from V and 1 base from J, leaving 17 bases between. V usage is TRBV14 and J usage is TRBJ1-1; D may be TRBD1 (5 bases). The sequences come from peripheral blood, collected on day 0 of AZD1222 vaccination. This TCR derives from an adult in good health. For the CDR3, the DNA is TGTGCCAGCAGCCAACAAGAGGGCAGGGCAGCGAACACTGAAGCTTTCTTT. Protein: CASSQQEGRAANTEAFF.